This is a list of T cell receptor beta chains from one sample in a study of technical replicates of blood from a handful of donors. The data were produced by immunoSEQ multiplex PCR, yet TCRdb's version contains in-frame clones alone and is incomplete. The profile covers fewer than 90,000 clones, with about nine tenths appearing a single time and over 0.35% taken by the ten largest. Sequences were obtained from T cells isolated from PBMCs. These receptors were taken from a human donor in good health. The CDR3 runs from the conserved cysteine through the conserved F or W. D genes are given only for firm matches. Not all rows give a size; the values are once, few, many and, for expanded clones, a class.

CDR3: CASTQTLDSANTEAFF
DNA: TGTGCCAGCACCCAAACCCTAGACAGCGCCAACACTGAAGCTTTCTTT
V: TRBV27
size: .
J: TRBJ1-1
D: .
length: 16

CDR3: CASRAGVVSDYGYTF
DNA: TGTGCCAGCAGGGCAGGGGTGGTGTCGGACTATGGCTACACCTTC
V: TRBV6-1
size: .
J: TRBJ1-2
D: .
length: 15

CDR3: CAWETVPYEQYF
DNA: TGTGCCTGGGAGACAGTCCCCTACGAGCAGTACTTC
V: TRBV30
size: .
J: TRBJ2-7
D: .
length: 12

CDR3: CASSEYAGGYEQYF
DNA: TGTGCCAGCAGTGAATACGCAGGGGGCTACGAGCAGTACTTC
V: TRBV25-1
size: once
J: TRBJ2-7
D: TRBD1
length: 14

CDR3: CASTAGRGVEQYF
DNA: TGTGCCAGCACCGCTGGGCGGGGGGTAGAGCAGTACTTC
V: TRBV27
size: .
J: TRBJ2-7
D: TRBD2
length: 13

CDR3: CASSLAETSAPYEQYF
DNA: TGTGCCAGCAGCTTGGCCGAGACTAGCGCTCCCTACGAGCAGTACTTC
V: TRBV7-2
size: .
J: TRBJ2-7
D: TRBD2
length: 16

CDR3: CASSIGQNQPQHF
DNA: TGTGCCAGTAGTATCGGACAGAATCAGCCCCAGCATTTT
V: TRBV19
size: .
J: TRBJ1-5
D: .
length: 13

CDR3: CASSWTGSMNTEAFF
DNA: TGCGCCAGCAGCTGGACAGGGTCTATGAACACTGAAGCTTTCTTT
V: TRBV5-1
size: few
J: TRBJ1-1
D: TRBD1
length: 15

CDR3: CAWSVSRLSYEQYF
DNA: TGTGCCTGGAGTGTATCCAGGCTCTCCTACGAGCAGTACTTC
V: TRBV30
size: .
J: TRBJ2-7
D: .
length: 14

CDR3: CAHRGYSGNTIYF
DNA: TGTGCCCACAGGGGCTACTCTGGAAACACCATATATTTT
V: TRBV21-1
size: .
J: TRBJ1-3
D: .
length: 13

CDR3: CASSRLAGLTGELFF
DNA: TGTGCCAGCAGCAGACTAGCGGGACTCACCGGGGAGCTGTTTTTT
V: TRBV27
size: .
J: TRBJ2-2
D: TRBD2
length: 15

CDR3: CASSQEAGTAGGANVLTF
DNA: TGCGCCAGCAGCCAAGAGGCCGGGACAGCTGGTGGGGCCAACGTCCTGACTTTC
V: TRBV4-3
size: once
J: TRBJ2-6
D: TRBD1
length: 18

CDR3: CASSLVTGSGEKLFF
DNA: TGTGCCAGCAGTTTAGTGACAGGGAGTGGGGAAAAACTGTTTTTT
V: TRBV27
size: .
J: TRBJ1-4
D: TRBD1
length: 15

CDR3: CASSFGLANYNEQFF
DNA: TGTGCCAGCAGCTTTGGGCTAGCCAACTACAATGAGCAGTTCTTC
V: TRBV5-6
size: .
J: TRBJ2-1
D: .
length: 15

CDR3: CAWMGGGNTGELFF
DNA: TGTGCCTGGATGGGCGGGGGTAACACCGGGGAGCTGTTTTTT
V: TRBV30
size: few
J: TRBJ2-2
D: TRBD2
length: 14

CDR3: CASGPGKAGTGESTGELFF
DNA: TGTGCTAGTGGTCCCGGGAAGGCCGGGACAGGGGAGAGCACCGGGGAGCTGTTTTTT
V: TRBV12-5
size: once
J: TRBJ2-2
D: TRBD1
length: 19

CDR3: CASSRTSGVTDTQYF
DNA: TGTGCCAGCAGCCGGACTAGCGGGGTCACAGATACGCAGTATTTT
V: TRBV11-2
size: .
J: TRBJ2-3
D: TRBD2
length: 15

CDR3: CASSPPTVSYEQYF
DNA: TGTGCCAGCTCACCACCCACGGTTTCCTACGAGCAGTACTTC
V: TRBV18
size: .
J: TRBJ2-7
D: .
length: 14

CDR3: CASLRQVSYEQYF
DNA: TGTGCCAGCTTAAGACAGGTCTCCTACGAGCAGTACTTC
V: TRBV2
size: .
J: TRBJ2-7
D: .
length: 13

CDR3: CASSAGFDGYTF
DNA: TGTGCCAGCAGTGCAGGTTTCGATGGCTACACCTTC
V: TRBV6-1
size: .
J: TRBJ1-2
D: .
length: 12

CDR3: CASSYQGKNYEQYF
DNA: TGTGCCAGTAGTTACCAGGGGAAGAACTACGAGCAGTACTTC
V: TRBV19
size: .
J: TRBJ2-7
D: .
length: 14

CDR3: CSVPASGSYEQYF
DNA: TGCAGCGTTCCGGCTAGCGGCTCCTACGAGCAGTACTTC
V: TRBV29-1
size: .
J: TRBJ2-7
D: TRBD2
length: 13

CDR3: CASSLDYLAGGVGELFF
DNA: TGTGCCAGCAGCTTAGATTATCTGGCGGGAGGGGTCGGGGAGCTGTTTTTT
V: TRBV7-2
size: .
J: TRBJ2-2
D: TRBD2
length: 17

CDR3: CASRSPLRYEQYF
DNA: TGTGCCAGCAGGAGTCCTCTTCGCTACGAGCAGTACTTC
V: TRBV27
size: once
J: TRBJ2-7
D: .
length: 13

CDR3: CASSILSGRDTGELFF
DNA: TGTGCCAGCAGCATTCTTAGCGGGAGGGACACCGGGGAGCTGTTTTTT
V: TRBV7-8
size: .
J: TRBJ2-2
D: TRBD2
length: 16

CDR3: CATHPRRGGTEAFF
DNA: TGTGCTACTCATCCCAGGAGGGGGGGCACTGAAGCTTTCTTT
V: TRBV6-1
size: .
J: TRBJ1-1
D: .
length: 14

CDR3: CASSALDRVDGELFF
DNA: TGTGCCAGCAGTGCTTTAGACAGGGTGGACGGGGAGCTGTTTTTT
V: TRBV25-1
size: .
J: TRBJ2-2
D: TRBD1
length: 15

CDR3: CASSSDRAYEQYF
DNA: TGTGCCAGCAGTTCCGACAGAGCCTACGAGCAGTACTTC
V: TRBV27
size: once
J: TRBJ2-7
D: .
length: 13

CDR3: CASKAGEANYGYTF
DNA: TGTGCCAGCAAGGCGGGGGAAGCTAACTATGGCTACACCTTC
V: TRBV28
size: .
J: TRBJ1-2
D: .
length: 14

CDR3: CATSGELAAKYNEQFF
DNA: TGTGCCACCAGCGGGGAACTAGCGGCCAAGTACAATGAGCAGTTCTTC
V: TRBV15
size: few
J: TRBJ2-1
D: TRBD2
length: 16

CDR3: CASSLEFRREYTGELFF
DNA: TGTGCCAGCAGCTTAGAATTTAGGCGGGAGTACACCGGGGAGCTGTTTTTT
V: TRBV7-9
size: .
J: TRBJ2-2
D: TRBD2
length: 17

CDR3: CASSSGLADEQFF
DNA: TGTGCCAGCAGCTCAGGACTAGCCGACGAGCAGTTCTTC
V: TRBV11-3
size: .
J: TRBJ2-1
D: TRBD2
length: 13

CDR3: CASSRDTGTMNTEAFF
DNA: TGTGCCAGCAGTAGAGATACAGGGACCATGAACACTGAAGCTTTCTTT
V: TRBV6-6
size: .
J: TRBJ1-1
D: .
length: 16

CDR3: CASSFLDRENEQFF
DNA: TGTGCCAGCAGTTTCCTGGACAGGGAAAATGAGCAGTTCTTC
V: TRBV6-6
size: .
J: TRBJ2-1
D: TRBD1
length: 14

CDR3: CASSLGLALDEQFF
DNA: TGTGCCAGCAGTTTAGGACTAGCGTTAGATGAGCAGTTCTTC
V: TRBV27
size: .
J: TRBJ2-1
D: TRBD2
length: 14

CDR3: CSVVLSSYEQYF
DNA: TGCAGCGTTGTACTAAGCTCCTACGAGCAGTACTTC
V: TRBV29-1
size: .
J: TRBJ2-7
D: .
length: 12

CDR3: CASSVDSHEAETQYF
DNA: TGTGCCAGCAGCGTGGACAGTCACGAGGCGGAGACCCAGTACTTC
V: TRBV9
size: .
J: TRBJ2-5
D: .
length: 15

CDR3: CASSRGLAGTGELFF
DNA: TGTGCCAGCAGCAGGGGACTAGCAGGTACCGGGGAGCTGTTTTTT
V: TRBV5-4
size: few
J: TRBJ2-2
D: TRBD2
length: 15

CDR3: CAWSDSLNTEAFF
DNA: TGTGCCTGGAGTGACAGCCTGAACACTGAAGCTTTCTTT
V: TRBV30
size: few
J: TRBJ1-1
D: .
length: 13

CDR3: CASSLLQGKNEQFF
DNA: TGTGCCAGCAGCTTGCTACAGGGGAAGAATGAGCAGTTCTTC
V: TRBV11-2
size: .
J: TRBJ2-1
D: TRBD1
length: 14

CDR3: CASRETQYF
DNA: TGTGCCAGCCGAGAGACCCAGTACTTC
V: TRBV21-1
size: .
J: TRBJ2-5
D: .
length: 9

CDR3: CASSYGMRGSDGYTF
DNA: TGTGCCAGCAGTTACGGAATGAGAGGTAGCGATGGCTACACCTTC
V: TRBV6-5
size: once
J: TRBJ1-2
D: .
length: 15

CDR3: CASSQTGPYGYTF
DNA: TGTGCCAGCAGCCAGACAGGGCCCTATGGCTACACCTTC
V: TRBV6-5
size: once
J: TRBJ1-2
D: TRBD1
length: 13

CDR3: CASSYSGRAYEQYF
DNA: TGTGCCAGCAGTTACTCGGGCAGGGCCTACGAGCAGTACTTC
V: TRBV6-5
size: .
J: TRBJ2-7
D: .
length: 14

CDR3: CASMRTGTSYEQYF
DNA: TGTGCCAGCATGAGGACAGGGACCTCCTACGAGCAGTACTTC
V: TRBV27
size: .
J: TRBJ2-7
D: TRBD1
length: 14

CDR3: CASSLRVAGFLREQYF
DNA: TGTGCCAGCAGCTTAAGGGTAGCGGGGTTCCTACGTGAGCAGTACTTC
V: TRBV7-2
size: .
J: TRBJ2-7
D: TRBD2
length: 16

CDR3: CASSPLTHSYEQYF
DNA: TGTGCCAGCAGTCCTCTAACTCACTCCTACGAGCAGTACTTC
V: TRBV28
size: .
J: TRBJ2-7
D: .
length: 14

CDR3: CASSLGGEQYF
DNA: TGTGCCAGCAGCTTGGGAGGTGAGCAGTACTTC
V: TRBV5-6
size: .
J: TRBJ2-7
D: .
length: 11

CDR3: CASRRSDKPGEQYF
DNA: TGTGCCAGCAGGCGCTCAGACAAGCCTGGCGAGCAGTACTTC
V: TRBV2
size: .
J: TRBJ2-7
D: .
length: 14

CDR3: CASSFGRDYNEQFF
DNA: TGTGCCAGCAGCTTCGGCAGGGACTACAATGAGCAGTTCTTC
V: TRBV11-2
size: .
J: TRBJ2-1
D: .
length: 14

CDR3: CASSPDWPYEQYF
DNA: TGTGCCAGCAGCCCCGACTGGCCCTACGAGCAGTACTTC
V: TRBV14
size: .
J: TRBJ2-7
D: .
length: 13